These 30 T cell receptor beta chains came from one sample sequenced in a study of control samples from healthy donors and cancer patients. Here immunoSEQ multiplex PCR was the method, and the copy in TCRdb shows in-frame clones only, minus some. The repertoire holds around 170,000 clones, with just over 90% as singletons. The sequenced sample was blood. These receptors all stem from a man aged 25-40 years in good health.

The J gene is TRBJ2-2, the V gene TRBV9; 7 bases line up with TRBD2. Germline values: CDR1 SGDLS, CDR2 YYNGEE. Trimming took 4 bases from V and 6 from J; bases not matched to a gene: 12. The CDR3 consists of 16 residues. DNA of the CDR3: TGTGCCAGCAGCCCCACCGGGACTAACACACCCGGGGAGCTGTTTTTT. Amino acid sequence: CASSPTGTNTPGELFF.

The chain employs TRBV5-1 and TRBJ2-2, with 10 nucleotides matching TRBD1. The CDR3 is made up of 16 amino acids. After removal of 4 bases from V and 4 bases from J, the junction contained 7 bases not matched to a gene. The V gene's germline CDR1 is SGHRS and CDR2 YFSETQ. For the CDR3, the DNA is TGCGCCAGCAGCCACCCGGGGACAGGGGTCACCGGGGAGCTGTTTTTT. As protein: CASSHPGTGVTGELFF.

This sequence joins TRBV15 and TRBJ1-6, with D perhaps matching TRBD1 (5 bases). V dropped 8 bases and J dropped 12 bases, with 17 bases sitting between them. This CDR3 spans 13 amino acids. CDR1 and CDR2 from the germline V gene are LNHNV and YYDKDF (reference sequence). The CDR3 nucleotides read TGTGCCACCTCTCTCGGGACCCTTAAACCCCTCCACTTT. Its translation: CATSLGTLKPLHF.

The genes are TRBV6-2 or TRBV6-3 and TRBJ2-7; D perhaps matches TRBD2 (6 bases). CDR1 is MNHEY, CDR2 SVGEGT, per germline. The CDR3 sequence is 14 residues long. V was shortened by 0 bases and J by 3 bases, with 9 bases between the two germline ends. The CDR3 nucleotides are TGTGCCAGCAGTTACTCTGGCGGGGACTACGAGCAGTACTTC. Protein: CASSYSGGDYEQYF.

Comments on this clone: Other nucleotide sequences from this sample produce the same CDR3. This CDR3 reads CASSPDRRSGANVLTF. In DNA form, the CDR3 reads TGTGCCAGCTCACCAGATCGCCGCTCTGGGGCCAACGTCCTGACTTTC. The chain combines TRBV18 with TRBJ2-6; D is uncertain. The CDR3 covers 16 residues. Germline CDR1 is KGHSH and CDR2 is LQKENI. V shed 2 bases and J shed 0 bases, with 8 bases lying between them.

This chain joins TRBV28 and TRBJ1-2; D is undetermined. The ends were cut back, 4 bases at V and 1 base at J, with 13 bases in the middle. CDR1 MDHEN and CDR2 SYDVKM come from the germline V gene. This CDR3 comprises 15 residues. The CDR3 here is CASSYPLGSNYGYTF. The CDR3 nucleotides read TGTGCCAGCAGTTATCCGCTGGGCAGTAACTATGGCTACACCTTC.

J is TRBJ2-1 and V is TRBV28; 7 bases line up with TRBD2. The CDR3 is made up of 15 amino acids. Unmatched junction bases numbered 7, after V lost 8 bases and J lost 0 bases. Per the germline V gene, CDR1 is MDHEN and CDR2 is SYDVKM. The CDR3: CASSRGGGSYNEQFF. In DNA, the CDR3 is TGTGCCAGCTCGCGCGGGGGAGGCTCCTACAATGAGCAGTTCTTC.

The CDR3 sequence is CASSEEGMVSYNEQFF. The CDR3 DNA reads as TGCGCCAGCAGTGAAGAGGGAATGGTGTCCTACAATGAGCAGTTCTTC. J is TRBJ2-1 and V is TRBV10-2; weak D call: TRBD2 (5 bases). V was pared by 3 bases and J by 1 base, with 13 bases between. This CDR3 is built from 16 residues. Germline-derived CDR1 and CDR2 are WSHSY and SAAADI.

This chain links TRBV30 with TRBJ1-1, with D perhaps matching TRBD1 (6 bases). Deletions cut 0 bases from V and 5 bases from J, with 19 bases between. This CDR3 spans 16 amino acids. Germline CDR1 is GTSNPN and CDR2 is SVGIG (reference sequence). The CDR3 loop reads CAWSVTGTLYGTEAFF. The CDR3 coding sequence is TGTGCCTGGAGTGTGACCGGGACACTGTACGGGACTGAAGCTTTCTTT.

The V gene is TRBV5-1, the J gene TRBJ2-1; no definite D call. This CDR3 is 14 amino acids long. Trimming stripped 3 bases from V and 5 bases from J, with 12 bases between. Looked up from germline, CDR1 is SGHRS and CDR2 is YFSETQ. The CDR3 sequence is CASSSIPTDNEQFF. The CDR3 nucleotides read TGCGCCAGCAGCTCGATCCCCACCGACAATGAGCAGTTCTTC. The whole variable domain, remainder taken from reference TRBV5-1 and TRBJ2-1, is KAGVTQTPRYLIKTRGQQVTLSCSPISGHRSVSWYQQTPGQGLQFLFEYFSETQRNKGNFPGRFSGRQFSNSRSEMNVSTLELGDSALYLCASSSIPTDNEQFFGPGTRLTVL.

V and J are TRBV27 and TRBJ2-1; perhaps D is TRBD1 or TRBD2 (5 bases each). In germline, CDR1 is MNHEY, CDR2 SMNVEV (reference sequence). CDR3 length: 14 residues. The germline V and J ends were trimmed by 4 bases and 2 bases, with 9 bases remaining between them. The CDR3 reads CASSSGPAYNEQFF. In nucleotides, the CDR3 is TGTGCCAGCAGTTCGGGGCCAGCCTACAATGAGCAGTTCTTC.

The chain couples TRBV29-1 to TRBJ2-7; the D gene is possibly TRBD1 (6 bases). Trimming stripped 5 bases from V and 0 bases from J, with 8 bases between. Germline V gene sequence: CDR1 SQVTM, CDR2 ANQGSEA. The CDR3 length is 12 residues. The CDR3 region has the DNA TGCAGCGTTTTGGACAGCTCCTACGAGCAGTACTTC. It yields the protein CSVLDSSYEQYF.

The chain carries TRBV27 and TRBJ2-2, with D possibly matching TRBD2 (5 bases). CDR3 size: 17 residues. Germline lookup yields CDR1 MNHEY and CDR2 SMNVEV (reference sequence). Trimming stripped 1 base from V and 3 bases from J, with 15 bases between. CDR3 protein: CASSLFGVSGYTGELFF. The DNA of the CDR3 is TGTGCCAGCAGTTTATTTGGGGTGAGCGGCTACACCGGGGAGCTGTTTTTT.

V gene TRBV7-2 combines with J gene TRBJ1-1, with D uncertain. Trimming took 5 bases from V and 1 from J, leaving 20 bases between them. Germline V gives CDR1 SGHTA, CDR2 FQGNSA. The CDR3 has 17 amino acids. In DNA form, the CDR3 reads TGTGCCAGCAGCCTAGGTGGGAGGTGGGTAGGGAACACTGAAGCTTTCTTT. Translating gives CASSLGGRWVGNTEAFF. Drawing the rest from reference TRBV7-2 and TRBJ1-1, the complete variable domain is GAGVSQSPSNKVTEKGKDVELRCDPISGHTALYWYRQSLGQGLEFLIYFQGNSAPDKSGLPSDRFSAERTGGSVSTLTIQRTQQEDSAVYLCASSLGGRWVGNTEAFFGQGTRLTVV.

The chain has TRBV5-6 and TRBJ2-2; D is tentatively TRBD1 or TRBD2 (6 bases each). With 2 bases removed from V and 3 bases from J, the gap between germline ends came to 11 bases. Germline lookup yields CDR1 SGHDT and CDR2 YYEEEE. The CDR3 loop spans 15 amino acids. The chain's CDR3 is CASSFTGAHTGELFF. The CDR3 DNA sequence: TGTGCCAGCAGCTTCACGGGGGCGCACACCGGGGAGCTGTTTTTT. Full variable domain (rest looked up from reference TRBV5-6 and TRBJ2-2): DAGVTQSPTHLIKTRGQQVTLRCSPKSGHDTVSWYQQALGQGPQFIFQYYEEEERQRGNFPDRFSGHQFPNYSSELNVNALLLGDSALYLCASSFTGAHTGELFFGEGSRLTVL.

V gene TRBV5-6 combines with J gene TRBJ2-3; no firm D call. Germline CDR1 SGHDT, CDR2 YYEEEE. CDR3 size: 14 residues. The V and J ends lost 4 bases and 2 bases respectively, with 11 bases between them. The CDR3 reads CASSVPPATDTQYF. The CDR3 bases are TGTGCCAGCAGCGTCCCACCGGCCACAGATACGCAGTATTTT.

This clone was observed a handful of times. The chain is built from TRBV18 and TRBJ1-5; D is undetermined. The CDR3 extends over 16 amino acids. CDR1 KGHSH and CDR2 LQKENI come from the germline V gene. Deletions cut 2 bases from V and 5 bases from J, with 16 bases between. CDR3 sequence (DNA): TGTGCCAGCTCACCAGAGGGCCTAGGCACGTATCAGCCCCAGCATTTT. Translating gives CASSPEGLGTYQPQHF.

This rearrangement joins TRBV30 to TRBJ1-4; D gene unclear. Trimming stripped 2 bases from V and 9 bases from J, with 10 bases between. There are 12 residues in the CDR3. Germline CDR1 and CDR2: GTSNPN and SVGIG (reference sequence). CDR3 sequence (DNA): TGTGCCTGGAGTCCCGACCCCAAAAAACTGTTTTTT. Its protein product is CAWSPDPKKLFF.

The chain uses TRBV15 and TRBJ1-1; 7 positions match TRBD1. V lost 0 bases, J lost 7 bases, and 14 bases stayed unmatched. Germline CDR1 is LNHNV and CDR2 is YYDKDF (reference sequence). The CDR3 covers 17 residues. CDR3 protein: CATSRDFWGTETYEAFF. CDR3 in DNA: TGTGCCACCAGCAGAGATTTCTGGGGGACAGAAACTTATGAAGCTTTCTTT.

The CDR3 protein is CASSPRDGRGLDEQYF. Here the CDR3 DNA reads TGTGCCAGCAGCCCCCGAGACGGTCGCGGCCTGGACGAGCAGTACTTC. This rearrangement joins TRBV9 to TRBJ2-7; D unresolved. The CDR3 has 16 amino acids. Germline CDR1 is SGDLS and CDR2 is YYNGEE. The V end was cut by 4 bases, the J end by 5 bases, with 22 bases between. Looking up the rest from reference TRBV9 and TRBJ2-7 gives the full variable domain: DSGVTQTPKHLITATGQRVTLRCSPRSGDLSVYWYQQSLDQGLQFLIQYYNGEERAKGNILERFSAQQFPDLHSELNLSSLELGDSALYFCASSPRDGRGLDEQYFGPGTRLTVT.

V is TRBV4-1 and J is TRBJ2-1; D remains unclear. Trimming pared 3 bases from V and 0 bases from J, leaving 18 bases between. The CDR3 is made up of 18 amino acids. CDR1 is MGHRA, CDR2 YSYEKL, per germline. This CDR3 reads CASSHRAPLTRSYNEQFF. CDR3 DNA sequence: TGCGCCAGCAGCCACCGCGCTCCTCTCACGCGCTCCTACAATGAGCAGTTCTTC.

This chain connects TRBV6-5 to TRBJ1-1; D is unclear. The CDR3 length is 15 residues. Trimming took off 4 bases at V and 0 bases at J, with 12 bases between the two ends. CDR1 MNHEY and CDR2 SVGAGI come from the germline V gene. The CDR3 reads CASSSTGVMNTEAFF. CDR3 nucleotide sequence: TGTGCCAGCAGTTCAACGGGCGTCATGAACACTGAAGCTTTCTTT.

The chain uses TRBV10-3 and TRBJ2-7; 9 positions agree with TRBD1. Trimming at V came to 6 bases and at J to 3 bases, leaving 0 bases not matched to a gene. This CDR3 is built from 12 residues. CDR1 and CDR2 (germline): ENHRY, SYGVKD. The CDR3 nucleotides are TGTGCCATCAGGACAGGGGGCTACGAGCAGTACTTC. Translating it yields CAIRTGGYEQYF.

This clone was seen a single time. This sequence joins TRBV3-1 (or the pseudogene TRBV3-2) and TRBJ2-2; 7 nucleotides align to TRBD1. After removal of 2 bases from V and 2 bases from J, the junction contained 2 bases not matched to a gene. CDR1 and CDR2 from the germline V gene are LGHDT and YNNKEL (reference sequence). The CDR3 sequence is 15 residues long. The CDR3 sequence is CASSQWDSNTGELFF. CDR3 DNA sequence: TGTGCCAGCAGCCAATGGGACAGTAACACCGGGGAGCTGTTTTTT.

This clone occurred once. This chain uses TRBV5-1 with TRBJ1-5, with 9 bases fitting TRBD1. Looked up from germline, CDR1 is SGHRS and CDR2 is YFSETQ. CDR3 length: 16 residues. The J segment lost 6 bases and the V segment lost 0 bases, leaving 7 bases of the junction unmatched. The CDR3 bases are TGCGCCAGCAGCTTGGGGGGACAGGGAGTGTCTCAGCCCCAGCATTTT. This codes for CASSLGGQGVSQPQHF.

The chain combines TRBV29-1 with TRBJ2-1; unclear D gene. This CDR3 is built from 11 residues. Germline V gene data show CDR1 as SQVTM and CDR2 as ANQGSEA. Trimming left V 2 bases short and J 3 bases short, with 2 bases between. This CDR3 is CSVESYNEQFF. DNA of the CDR3: TGCAGCGTTGAAAGCTACAATGAGCAGTTCTTC.

The chain combines TRBV30 with TRBJ1-5, with D possibly being TRBD1 (5 bases). In germline, CDR1 is GTSNPN, CDR2 SVGIG (reference sequence). This CDR3 has 13 residues. Between the trimmed V and J ends, which lost 0 bases and 6 bases, there was a span of 9 bases. CDR3 loop: CAWSVQDSQPQHF. For the CDR3, the DNA is TGTGCCTGGAGTGTACAGGATAGTCAGCCCCAGCATTTT.

This clone was detected once. The DNA for the CDR3 is TGTGCCAGCATGATTCGGACAGGCTACGAGCAGTACTTC. It is translated as CASMIRTGYEQYF. V gene TRBV27 combines with J gene TRBJ2-7; TRBD1 aligns across 7 bases. The V and J ends lost 7 bases and 3 bases, in that order; junction bases with no gene match: 6. This CDR3 region has 13 residues. Germline V gene lookup returns CDR1 MNHEY and CDR2 SMNVEV (reference sequence).

This rearrangement joins TRBV4-2 to TRBJ2-3; 7 bases agree with TRBD2. The CDR3 has 18 amino acids. J was trimmed by 0 bases and V by 3 bases; bases with no gene match: 12. Germline-derived CDR1 and CDR2 are LGHNA and YNFKEQ. The CDR3 is CASSQSPIAGGSTDTQYF. The CDR3, as DNA: TGTGCCAGCAGCCAGAGTCCGATAGCGGGCGGCAGCACAGATACGCAGTATTTT.

The chain is built from TRBV6-6 and TRBJ2-1, with TRBD1 identical over 9 bases. J was trimmed by 7 bases and V by 5 bases; bases with no gene match: 6. The CDR3 spans 14 residues. The V gene's germline CDR1 is MNHNY and CDR2 SVGAGI (reference sequence). CDR3 nucleotides: TGTGCCAGCAGTCGCCCACAGGGGGCTAATGAGCAGTTCTTC. Its protein product is CASSRPQGANEQFF.